This entry lists 5 T cell receptor beta chains sequenced from one sample in a study of type 1 and type 2 diabetes patients. Amplification started from genomic DNA. A primer set of 30 forward and 13 reverse primers amplified the CDR3. Using its own MiXCR run on the multiplex PCR reads, TCRdb lists one record per CDR3 protein. The table lists more than 250,000 distinct CDR3 sequences, 47% of them singletons. The sequenced sample was peripheral blood mononuclear cells (PBMCs). These receptors were taken from a man in his late teens or twenties with type 2 diabetes.

The chain is built from TRBV15 and TRBJ1-1; TRBD1 matches at 10 bases. The CDR3 is 16 amino acids. V was pared by 9 bases and J by 2 bases, with 12 bases of the junction left unmatched. Germline CDR1 reads LNHNV; CDR2 reads YYDKDF (reference sequence). CDR3 residues: CATKEVDRGVNTEAFF. The CDR3 DNA follows: TGTGCCACGAAGGAAGTGGACAGGGGGGTAAACACTGAAGCTTTCTTT.

This rearrangement joins TRBV7-2 to TRBJ2-6; D possibly matches TRBD1 or TRBD2 (5 bases each). CDR3 length: 15 residues. The V and J ends lost 5 bases and 0 bases respectively, with 8 bases between them. Germline V gene data show CDR1 as SGHTA and CDR2 as FQGNSA. The CDR3 sequence is CASSPGSSGANVLTF. The CDR3 DNA is TGTGCCAGCAGCCCAGGGAGCTCTGGGGCCAACGTCCTGACTTTC.

This sequence joins TRBV6-6 and TRBJ2-5; 7 bases are a match to TRBD2. Germline CDR1 MNHNY, CDR2 SVGAGI (reference sequence). This CDR3 region has 14 residues. V trimming: 8 bases; J trimming: 4 bases; junction bases outside the gene matches: 10. The DNA of the CDR3 is TGTGCCAGCCTCGGGGGAGGGCCGGCAGAGACCCAGTACTTC. Translating gives CASLGGGPAETQYF.

The chain combines TRBV7-9 with TRBJ2-2; D is perhaps TRBD1 (6 bases). V lost 8 bases to trimming and J lost 3 bases, with 13 bases between them. CDR3 length: 14 amino acids. Germline CDR1 is SEHNR and CDR2 is FQNEAQ (reference sequence). CDR3: CASPRGEDTGELFF. The CDR3, as DNA: TGTGCCAGCCCCAGGGGTGAAGACACCGGGGAGCTGTTTTTT.

The chain uses TRBV7-6 and TRBJ2-5; 9 nucleotides line up with TRBD1. The germline gives CDR1 SGHVS, CDR2 FNYEAQ. The CDR3 runs 17 residues. The V and J ends lost 0 bases and 4 bases, in that order; junction bases with no gene match: 9. Here the CDR3 DNA reads TGTGCCAGCAGCTTAGCCCGTCCCGGGACAGGGATAGAGACCCAGTACTTC. This encodes CASSLARPGTGIETQYF. The variable domain in full, with the rest retrieved from reference TRBV7-6 and TRBJ2-5, is GAGVSQSPRYKVTKRGQDVALRCDPISGHVSLYWYRQALGQGPEFLTYFNYEAQQDKSGLPNDRFSAERPEGSISTLTIQRTEQRDSAMYRCASSLARPGTGIETQYFGPGTRLLVL.